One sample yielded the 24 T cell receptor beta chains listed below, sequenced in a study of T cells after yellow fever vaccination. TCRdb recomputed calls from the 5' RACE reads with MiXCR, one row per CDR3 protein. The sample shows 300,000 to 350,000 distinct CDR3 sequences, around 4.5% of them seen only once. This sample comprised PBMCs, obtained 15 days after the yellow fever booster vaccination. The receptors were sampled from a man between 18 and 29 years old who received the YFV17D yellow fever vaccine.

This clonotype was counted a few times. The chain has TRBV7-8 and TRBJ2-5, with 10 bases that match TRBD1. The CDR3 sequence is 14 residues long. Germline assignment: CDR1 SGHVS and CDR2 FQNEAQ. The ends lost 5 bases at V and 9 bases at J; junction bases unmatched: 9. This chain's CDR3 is CASSPGTGEVPQYF. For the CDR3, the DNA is TGTGCCAGCAGCCCTGGGACAGGGGAAGTTCCCCAGTACTTC.

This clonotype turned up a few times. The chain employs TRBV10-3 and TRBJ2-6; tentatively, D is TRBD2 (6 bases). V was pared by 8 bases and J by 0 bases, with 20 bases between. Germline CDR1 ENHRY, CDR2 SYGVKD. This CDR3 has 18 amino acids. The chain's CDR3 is CAILSGTSLSSGANVLTF. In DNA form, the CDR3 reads TGTGCCATCCTTTCCGGGACTTCGCTTAGCTCTGGGGCCAACGTCCTGACTTTC.

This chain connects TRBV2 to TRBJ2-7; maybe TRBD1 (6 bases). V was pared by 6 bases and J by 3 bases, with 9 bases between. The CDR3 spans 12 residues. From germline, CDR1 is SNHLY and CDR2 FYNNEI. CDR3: CASSGQLYEQYF. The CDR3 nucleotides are TGTGCCAGCAGCGGACAGCTCTACGAGCAGTACTTC.

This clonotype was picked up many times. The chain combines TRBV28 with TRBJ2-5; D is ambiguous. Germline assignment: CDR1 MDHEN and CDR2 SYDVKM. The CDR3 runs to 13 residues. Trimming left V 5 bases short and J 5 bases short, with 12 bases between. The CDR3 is CASSPGRGETQYF. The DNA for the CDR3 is TGTGCCAGCAGTCCCGGCCGAGGCGAGACCCAGTACTTC.

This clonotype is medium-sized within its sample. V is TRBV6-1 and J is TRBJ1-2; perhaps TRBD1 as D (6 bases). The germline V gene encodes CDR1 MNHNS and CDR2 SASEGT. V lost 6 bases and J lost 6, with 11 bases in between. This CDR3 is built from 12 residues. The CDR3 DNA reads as TGTGCCAGCAGAGAGGGGGGACATGGCTACACCTTC. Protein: CASREGGHGYTF.

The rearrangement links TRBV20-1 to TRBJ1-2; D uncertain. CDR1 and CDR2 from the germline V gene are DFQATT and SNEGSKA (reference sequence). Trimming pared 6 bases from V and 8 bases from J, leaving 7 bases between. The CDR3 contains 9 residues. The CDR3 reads CSAGGGYTF. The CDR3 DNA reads TGCAGTGCCGGAGGAGGCTACACCTTC.

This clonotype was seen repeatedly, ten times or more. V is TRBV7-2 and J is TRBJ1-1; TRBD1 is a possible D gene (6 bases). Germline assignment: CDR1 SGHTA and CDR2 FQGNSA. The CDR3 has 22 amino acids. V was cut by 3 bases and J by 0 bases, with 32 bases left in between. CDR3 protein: CASSFHQGRNQNGGFLNTEAFF. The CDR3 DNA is TGTGCCAGCAGCTTTCACCAGGGGCGGAACCAGAATGGAGGATTTCTGAACACTGAAGCTTTCTTT.

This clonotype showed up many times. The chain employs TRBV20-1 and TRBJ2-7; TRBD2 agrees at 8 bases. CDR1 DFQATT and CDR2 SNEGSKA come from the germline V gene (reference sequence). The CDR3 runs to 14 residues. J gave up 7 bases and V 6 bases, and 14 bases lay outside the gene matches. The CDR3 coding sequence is TGCAGTGCCCCCCGAGGGACTAGTGCGAGTGAGCAGTACGTC. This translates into CSAPRGTSASEQYV.

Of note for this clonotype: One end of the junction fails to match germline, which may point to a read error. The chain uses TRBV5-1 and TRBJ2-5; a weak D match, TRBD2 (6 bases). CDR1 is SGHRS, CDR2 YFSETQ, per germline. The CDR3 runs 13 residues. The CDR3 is CASSLGGVEIQYF. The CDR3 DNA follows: TGCGCCAGCAGCTTGGGCGGGGTTGAGATCCAGTACTTC. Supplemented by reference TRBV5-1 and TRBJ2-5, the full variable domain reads KAGVTQTPRYLIKTRGQQVTLSCSPISGHRSVSWYQQTPGQGLQFLFEYFSETQRNKGNFPGRFSGRQFSNSRSEMNVSTLELGDSALYLCASSLGGVEIQYFGPGTRLLVL.

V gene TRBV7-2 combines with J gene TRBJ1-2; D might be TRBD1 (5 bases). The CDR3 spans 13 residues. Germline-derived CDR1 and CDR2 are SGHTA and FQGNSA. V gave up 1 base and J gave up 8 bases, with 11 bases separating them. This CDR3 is CASSLGAGTGYTF. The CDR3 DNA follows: TGTGCCAGCAGCTTAGGAGCAGGGACCGGCTACACCTTC.

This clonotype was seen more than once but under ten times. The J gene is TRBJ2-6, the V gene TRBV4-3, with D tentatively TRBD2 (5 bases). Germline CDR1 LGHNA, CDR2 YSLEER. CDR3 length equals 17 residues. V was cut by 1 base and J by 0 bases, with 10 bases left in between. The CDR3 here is CASSQVGRSSGANVLTF. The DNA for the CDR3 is TGCGCCAGCAGCCAAGTAGGGAGAAGCTCTGGGGCCAACGTCCTGACTTTC.

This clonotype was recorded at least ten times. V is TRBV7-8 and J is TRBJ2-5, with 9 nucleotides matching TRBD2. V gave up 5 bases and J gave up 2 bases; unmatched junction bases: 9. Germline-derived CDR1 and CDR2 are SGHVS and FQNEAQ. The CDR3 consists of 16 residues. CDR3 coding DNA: TGTGCCAGCAGCCACTCGACTAGCGGAGAACAAGAGACCCAGTACTTC. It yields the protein CASSHSTSGEQETQYF.

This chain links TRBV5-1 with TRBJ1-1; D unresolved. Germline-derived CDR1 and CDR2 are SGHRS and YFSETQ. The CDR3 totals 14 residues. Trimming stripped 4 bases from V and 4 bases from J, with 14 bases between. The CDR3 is CASSALQPPTEAFF. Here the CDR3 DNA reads TGCGCCAGCAGCGCCCTACAGCCCCCCACTGAAGCTTTCTTT.

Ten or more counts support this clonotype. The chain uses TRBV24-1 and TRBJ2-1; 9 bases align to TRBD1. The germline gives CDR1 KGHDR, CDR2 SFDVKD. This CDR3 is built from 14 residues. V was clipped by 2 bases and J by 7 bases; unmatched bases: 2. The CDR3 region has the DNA TGTGCCACCAGTGATTACGGGACAGGGAATGAGCAGTTCTTC. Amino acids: CATSDYGTGNEQFF.

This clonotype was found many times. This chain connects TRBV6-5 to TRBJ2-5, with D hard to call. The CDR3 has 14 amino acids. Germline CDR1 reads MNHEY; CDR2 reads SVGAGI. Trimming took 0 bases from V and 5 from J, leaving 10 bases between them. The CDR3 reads CASSYSTPGETQYF. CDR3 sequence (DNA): TGTGCCAGCAGTTACTCGACACCTGGGGAGACCCAGTACTTC.

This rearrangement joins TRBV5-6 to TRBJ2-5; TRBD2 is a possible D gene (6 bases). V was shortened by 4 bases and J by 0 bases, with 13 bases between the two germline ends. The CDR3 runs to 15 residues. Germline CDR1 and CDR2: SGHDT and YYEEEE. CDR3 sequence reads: CASSRGALYQETQYF. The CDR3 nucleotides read TGTGCCAGCAGCCGCGGGGCGTTGTACCAAGAGACCCAGTACTTC.

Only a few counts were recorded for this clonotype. Here the CDR3 reads CASSPQGGSGVTDTQYF. As DNA, the CDR3 is TGTGCCAGCAGCCCTCAGGGGGGCAGCGGTGTCACAGATACGCAGTATTTT. V and J are TRBV7-2 and TRBJ2-3, with TRBD1 as a possible D gene (7 bases). The CDR3 extends over 17 amino acids. Trimming cost V 5 bases and J 2 bases, with 20 bases left between them. Germline V CDR1 and CDR2: SGHTA, FQGNSA.

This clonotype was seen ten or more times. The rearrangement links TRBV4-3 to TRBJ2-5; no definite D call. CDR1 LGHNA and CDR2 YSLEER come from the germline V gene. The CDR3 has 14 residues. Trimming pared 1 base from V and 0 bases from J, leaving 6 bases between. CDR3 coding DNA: TGCGCCAGCAGCCAAGGTACCTACCAAGAGACCCAGTACTTC. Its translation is CASSQGTYQETQYF.

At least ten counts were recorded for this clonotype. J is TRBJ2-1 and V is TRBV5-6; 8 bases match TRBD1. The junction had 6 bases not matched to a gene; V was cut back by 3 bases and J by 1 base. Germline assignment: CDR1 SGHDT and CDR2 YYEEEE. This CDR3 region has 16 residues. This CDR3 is CASSSWTGTSYNEQFF. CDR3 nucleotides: TGTGCCAGCAGCTCGTGGACAGGGACGTCCTACAATGAGCAGTTCTTC.

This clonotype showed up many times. CDR3 region: CSAPRTGGNRDQPQHF. CDR3 nucleotides: TGCAGTGCTCCTCGGACAGGGGGCAATCGGGATCAGCCCCAGCATTTT. The chain joins TRBV20-1 to TRBJ1-5, with TRBD1 matching over 11 bases. After removal of 5 bases from V and 5 bases from J, the junction contained 11 bases not matched to a gene. Germline CDR1 reads DFQATT; CDR2 reads SNEGSKA (reference sequence). The CDR3 is made up of 16 amino acids.

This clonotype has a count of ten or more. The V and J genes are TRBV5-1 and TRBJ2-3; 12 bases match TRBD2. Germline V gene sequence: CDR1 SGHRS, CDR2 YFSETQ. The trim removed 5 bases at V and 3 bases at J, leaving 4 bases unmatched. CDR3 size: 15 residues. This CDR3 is CASSLGLAGTDTQYF. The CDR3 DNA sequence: TGCGCCAGCAGTCTTGGACTAGCGGGGACAGATACGCAGTATTTT.

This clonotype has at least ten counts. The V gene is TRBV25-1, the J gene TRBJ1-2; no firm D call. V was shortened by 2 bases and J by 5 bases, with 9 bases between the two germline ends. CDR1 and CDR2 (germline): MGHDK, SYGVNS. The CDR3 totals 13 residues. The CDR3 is CASSEADLYGYTF. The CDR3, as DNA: TGTGCCAGCAGTGAAGCAGACCTTTATGGCTACACCTTC.

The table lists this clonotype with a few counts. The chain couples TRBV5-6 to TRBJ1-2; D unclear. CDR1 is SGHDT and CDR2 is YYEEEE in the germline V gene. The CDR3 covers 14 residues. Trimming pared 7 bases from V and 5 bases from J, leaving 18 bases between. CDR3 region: CASADLQNQYGYTF. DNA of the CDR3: TGTGCCAGCGCTGATCTGCAGAATCAGTATGGCTACACCTTC.

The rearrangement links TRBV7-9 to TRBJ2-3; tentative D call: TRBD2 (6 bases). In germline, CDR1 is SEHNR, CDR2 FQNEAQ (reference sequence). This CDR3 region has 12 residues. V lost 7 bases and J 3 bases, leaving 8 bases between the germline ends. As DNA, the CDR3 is TGTGCCAGCATCGGGGGAACAGATACGCAGTATTTT. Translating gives CASIGGTDTQYF. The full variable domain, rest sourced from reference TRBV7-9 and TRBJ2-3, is DTGVSQNPRHKITKRGQNVTFRCDPISEHNRLYWYRQTLGQGPEFLTYFQNEAQLEKSRLLSDRFSAERPKGSFSTLEIQRTEQGDSAMYLCASIGGTDTQYFGPGTRLTVL.